This T cell receptor beta chain came from a study of T-cell reconstitution after alpha-beta-depleted transplantation in children. Findings of the study overall: In patients about two months after transplant, alpha-beta T cells reportedly arose from several hundred expanded graft clones. It was newly produced T cells that mostly accounted for T-cell counts and diversity one year after transplant. For some patients, TCRbeta diversity was high at day 60 because of recipient T cells and thymic progenitors that survived.

Unique molecular identifiers were used to barcode this TCRbeta library. Each CDR3 protein is one row after TCRdb ran MiXCR on the PCR reads. This sample yields just over 200,000 distinct CDR3 sequences, of which under 8.5% are seen a single time; roughly 35% belongs to the top ten. The CDR3 spans 15 residues. Germline lookup yields CDR1 DFQATT and CDR2 SNEGSKA (reference sequence). With 1 base clipped from V and 3 bases from J, the junction kept 5 bases outside the gene matches. This clonotype was observed a handful of times. Its antigen is not known. The input for sequencing was PBMCs, mostly from graft donor cells, taken 360 days after TCRalphabeta/CD19-depleted stem cell transplant. The gene calls are TRBV20-1 and TRBJ2-7; 11 nucleotides match TRBD2. The sequence came from a male patient between 2 and 9 years old who had a stem cell transplant for acute myeloid leukemia, so the T cells may come from the graft donor. The CDR3, as DNA: TGCAGTGCTAGAGGGGTAGCGGGAGGGTTCTACGAGCAGTACTTC. The encoded protein is CSARGVAGGFYEQYF.